The clone carrying this T cell receptor (beta chain) occurred a few times. What it recognizes is unknown. The template was genomic DNA from peripheral blood, not RNA. The sample is drawn from a study of T cell repertoires in aging, cancer and after chemotherapy. General observations from the study: Compared with age-matched healthy donors, untreated hematological or solid cancer patients showed higher blood TCR clonality. Loss of evenness, beyond lost richness, contributed to age-related TCR diversity decline in cancer patients.

Rearranged V-D-J TRB sequences were amplified with a mixed TRB-A/B primer pool. A single record per CDR3 protein comes from TCRdb applying MiXCR to the multiplex PCR reads. The repertoire holds about 2,000 distinct CDR3 sequences, with roughly 19% as singletons. The CDR3 spans 14 residues. Germline CDR1 reads MNHEY; CDR2 reads SVGEGT. V dropped 1 base and J dropped 9 bases, with 12 bases sitting between them. The rearrangement links TRBV6-2 or TRBV6-3 to TRBJ2-2; a possible D gene is TRBD1 (5 bases). The sequencing input was blood. The receptor comes from a human donor with a solid tumor. In DNA form, the CDR3 reads TGTGCCAGCAGTTACTTCGGAAGGGGCCGGGAGCTGTTTTTT. It codes for CASSYFGRGRELFF.